This T cell receptor beta chain is from a study of T cells in women clearing cervical HPV infection. As regards this clone: No antigen is known for it. Read coverage stops 3 residues before the CDR3 terminus; the germline J gene supplies the remainder.

HPV was found by MY09/MY11 PCR and dot-blot genotyping. Study-wide points: Richness differences could reflect unmeasured T-cell content per sample. A classifier using richness and V gene abundances reached an AUC of under 0.9. Associations may precede or follow infection; HPV-specific or memory T cells were not isolated.

The J segment lost 0 bases and the V segment lost 8 bases, leaving 5 bases of the junction unmatched. The CDR3 contains 14 residues. Only in-frame clones appear in the TCRdb table, and some are missing; sequencing was by immunoSEQ multiplex PCR. The specimen's table records 25,000 to 35,000 clones. Sequences were obtained from blood buffy coat. This chain joins TRBV12-3 or TRBV12-4 and TRBJ1-1; 8 bases are shared with TRBD1. The clonotype comes from a woman aged 18 to 75 with a cervical HPV16 infection that either progressed to CIN3+ or cleared (not recorded which). CDR3: CASPTGGVNTEAFF. CDR3 DNA (partial): TGTGCCAGCCCAACAGGGGGGGTGAACACTGAA.